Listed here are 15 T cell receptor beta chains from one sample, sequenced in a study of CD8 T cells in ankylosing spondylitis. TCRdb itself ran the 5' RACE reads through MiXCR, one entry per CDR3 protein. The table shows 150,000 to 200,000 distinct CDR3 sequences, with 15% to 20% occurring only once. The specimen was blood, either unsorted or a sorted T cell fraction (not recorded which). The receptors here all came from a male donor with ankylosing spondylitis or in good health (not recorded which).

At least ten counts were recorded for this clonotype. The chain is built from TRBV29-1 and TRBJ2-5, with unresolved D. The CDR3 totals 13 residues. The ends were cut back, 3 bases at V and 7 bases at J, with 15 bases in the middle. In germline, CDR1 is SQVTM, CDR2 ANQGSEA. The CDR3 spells CSVERTEAGTQYF. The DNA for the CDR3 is TGCAGCGTTGAGAGGACCGAAGCTGGGACCCAGTACTTC.

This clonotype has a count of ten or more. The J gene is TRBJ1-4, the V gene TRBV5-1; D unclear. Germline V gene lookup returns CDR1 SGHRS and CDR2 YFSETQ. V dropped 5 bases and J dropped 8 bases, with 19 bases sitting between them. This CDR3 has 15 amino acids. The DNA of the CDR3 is TGCGCCAGCAGGATCGCCCCCTCAGTAACCGAAAAACTGTTTTTT. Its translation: CASRIAPSVTEKLFF.

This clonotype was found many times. CDR3 bases: TGTGCCAGCACCTTTGGGACATCTAGCACAGATACGCAGTATTTT. Its protein is CASTFGTSSTDTQYF. V is TRBV12-3 or TRBV12-4 and J is TRBJ2-3, with D maybe TRBD1 (6 bases). V lost 7 bases to trimming and J lost 0 bases, with 14 bases between them. The CDR3 sequence is 15 residues long.

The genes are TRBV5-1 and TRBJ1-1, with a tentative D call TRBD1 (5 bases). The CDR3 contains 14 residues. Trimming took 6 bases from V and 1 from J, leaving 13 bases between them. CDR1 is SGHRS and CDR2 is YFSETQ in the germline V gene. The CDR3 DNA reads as TGCGCCAGCATCCGGGACGGACCGAACACTGAAGCTTTCTTT. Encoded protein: CASIRDGPNTEAFF.

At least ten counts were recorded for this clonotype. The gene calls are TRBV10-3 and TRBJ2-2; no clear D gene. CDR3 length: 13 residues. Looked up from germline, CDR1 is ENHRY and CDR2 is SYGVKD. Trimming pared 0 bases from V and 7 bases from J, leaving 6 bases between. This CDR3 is CAISESILGELFF. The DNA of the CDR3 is TGTGCCATCAGTGAGTCGATACTCGGGGAGCTGTTTTTT.

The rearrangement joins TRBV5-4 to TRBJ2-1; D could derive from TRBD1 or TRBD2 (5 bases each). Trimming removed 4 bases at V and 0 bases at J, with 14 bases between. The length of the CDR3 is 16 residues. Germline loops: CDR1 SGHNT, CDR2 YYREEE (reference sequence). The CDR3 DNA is TGTGCCAGCAGCGGGGGATCGGTTCCCTCCTACAATGAGCAGTTCTTC. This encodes CASSGGSVPSYNEQFF.

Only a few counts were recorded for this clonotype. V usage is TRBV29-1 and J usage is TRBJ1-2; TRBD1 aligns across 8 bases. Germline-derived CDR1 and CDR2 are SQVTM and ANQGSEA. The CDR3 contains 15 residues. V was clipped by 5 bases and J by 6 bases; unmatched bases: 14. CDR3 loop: CSVPNPGGWPNGYTF. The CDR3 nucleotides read TGCAGCGTTCCTAATCCAGGGGGCTGGCCCAATGGCTACACCTTC.

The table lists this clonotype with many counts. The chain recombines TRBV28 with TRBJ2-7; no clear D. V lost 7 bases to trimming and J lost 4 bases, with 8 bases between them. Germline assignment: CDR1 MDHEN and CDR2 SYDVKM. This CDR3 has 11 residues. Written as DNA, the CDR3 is TGTGCCAGCACCACCGGATACGAGCAGTACTTC. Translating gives CASTTGYEQYF.

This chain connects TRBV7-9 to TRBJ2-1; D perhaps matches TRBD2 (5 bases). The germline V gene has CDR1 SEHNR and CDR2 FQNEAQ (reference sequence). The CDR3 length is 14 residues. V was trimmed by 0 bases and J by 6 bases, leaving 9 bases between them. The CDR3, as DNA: TGTGCCAGCAGCTTAGCGGCGGGCGGCAATGAGCAGTTCTTC. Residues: CASSLAAGGNEQFF.

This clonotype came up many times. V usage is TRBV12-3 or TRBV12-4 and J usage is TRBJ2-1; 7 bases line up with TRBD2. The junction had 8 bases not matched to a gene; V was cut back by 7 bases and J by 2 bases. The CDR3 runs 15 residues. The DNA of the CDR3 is TGTGCCAGCACCCTGAGCGGGATGGCCTACAATGAGCAGTTCTTC. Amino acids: CASTLSGMAYNEQFF.

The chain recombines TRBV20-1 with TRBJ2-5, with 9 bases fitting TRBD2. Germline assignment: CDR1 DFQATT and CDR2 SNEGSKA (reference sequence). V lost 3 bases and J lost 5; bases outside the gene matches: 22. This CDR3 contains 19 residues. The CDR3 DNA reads TGCAGTGCTAGGTTAACCCCTGGAGCTAGCGGGGCATTCCCCGAGACCCAGTACTTC. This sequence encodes CSARLTPGASGAFPETQYF.

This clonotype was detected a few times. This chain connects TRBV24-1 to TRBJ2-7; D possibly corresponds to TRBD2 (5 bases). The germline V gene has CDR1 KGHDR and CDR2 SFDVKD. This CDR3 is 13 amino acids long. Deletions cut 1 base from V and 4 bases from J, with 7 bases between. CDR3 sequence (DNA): TGTGCCACCAGTGATTTTCGAGGGTACGAGCAGTACTTC. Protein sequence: CATSDFRGYEQYF.

CDR3: CASSLLDQQETQYF. CDR3 DNA: TGTGCCAGCAGCTTGCTCGACCAGCAAGAGACCCAGTACTTC. The V and J genes are TRBV5-4 and TRBJ2-5; D ambiguous. Trimming removed 1 base from V and 2 bases from J, with 9 bases in between. CDR1 and CDR2 (germline): SGHNT, YYREEE (reference sequence). The CDR3 runs 14 residues.

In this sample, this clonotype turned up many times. CDR3 protein: CASSFQEAAGTDTQYF. As DNA, the CDR3 is TGCGCCAGCAGCTTCCAGGAAGCGGCAGGCACAGATACGCAGTATTTT. J is TRBJ2-3 and V is TRBV5-1, with a tentative D call TRBD2 (5 bases). V was shortened by 2 bases and J by 1 base, with 14 bases between the two germline ends. The germline CDR1 and CDR2 sequences are SGHRS and YFSETQ. The length of the CDR3 is 16 residues.

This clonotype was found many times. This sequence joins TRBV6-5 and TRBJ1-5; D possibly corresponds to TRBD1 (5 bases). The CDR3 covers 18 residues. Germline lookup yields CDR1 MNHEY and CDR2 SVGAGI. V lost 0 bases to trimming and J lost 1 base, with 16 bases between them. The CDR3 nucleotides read TGTGCCAGCAGTTACTCGATCGGGGGAAAGTGGAGCAATCAGCCCCAGCATTTT. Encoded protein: CASSYSIGGKWSNQPQHF.